This T cell receptor (beta chain) was sequenced in a study of blood T cell repertoires in COVID-19. Study summary: The origin of the acute and convalescent COVID-19 samples was the United States, Italy and Spain. PBMCs, B-cell-depleted T cells, or T cells were the source of the cDNA or gDNA that made up the material.

Under the authors' procedure: Nucleated cell counts were estimated from reference gene primer amplification. The table came from immunoSEQ multiplex PCR; TCRdb's copy has only in-frame clones and leaves some out. V and J calls and clone size are as listed in that table; D and trimming were resolved from the DNA. The sample gives fewer than 400,000 clones, nearly 90% of which show up once; 1.7% is in the top ten. Germline V gene data show CDR1 as SEHNR and CDR2 as FQNEAQ (reference sequence). This CDR3 comprises 16 residues. J lost 2 bases, V lost 5 bases, and 8 bases had no gene match. Membership in each cohort depended on participant-reported clinical history.

The sequenced material came from PBMCs or T cells enriched from blood (not recorded which). The chain couples TRBV7-9 to TRBJ1-4; 7 bases line up with TRBD1. This receptor was taken from a woman in her thirties who had recovered from COVID-19. The CDR3 protein is CASSPSRGNTNEKLFF. The CDR3 DNA is TGTGCCAGCAGCCCAAGCAGGGGGAATACTAATGAAAAACTGTTTTTT.